This record concerns one T cell receptor (beta chain) sequence. Its matching antigen is unknown. The data originate from a study of CD8+ T cells in alopecia areata. Study summary: Treatment of the treated patients consisted of oral tofacitinib, 5 to 10 mg twice daily.

Study findings and constraints: Tissue-resident alphabeta T cells belonging to normal skin likewise get sequenced within scalp specimens.

In germline, CDR1 is SGHVS, CDR2 FQNEAQ. This CDR3 comprises 12 residues. Between the trimmed V and J ends, which lost 2 bases and 8 bases, there was a span of 9 bases. Extracted RNA was reverse transcribed, and the resulting cDNA served as sequencing template. Measured with immunoSEQ multiplex PCR; TCRdb has only the in-frame clones, and not every one. The repertoire consists of about 200,000 clones, with around three fifths occurring once and the leading ten covering just over 0.45%. The genes are TRBV7-8 and TRBJ1-2; no firm D call. The source was CD4+ T cells sorted from blood, collected at week 0. The TCR comes from a human donor with alopecia areata. For the CDR3, the DNA is TGTGCCAGCAGCTTATCAAAGACGGGCTACACCTTC. This sequence encodes CASSLSKTGYTF.